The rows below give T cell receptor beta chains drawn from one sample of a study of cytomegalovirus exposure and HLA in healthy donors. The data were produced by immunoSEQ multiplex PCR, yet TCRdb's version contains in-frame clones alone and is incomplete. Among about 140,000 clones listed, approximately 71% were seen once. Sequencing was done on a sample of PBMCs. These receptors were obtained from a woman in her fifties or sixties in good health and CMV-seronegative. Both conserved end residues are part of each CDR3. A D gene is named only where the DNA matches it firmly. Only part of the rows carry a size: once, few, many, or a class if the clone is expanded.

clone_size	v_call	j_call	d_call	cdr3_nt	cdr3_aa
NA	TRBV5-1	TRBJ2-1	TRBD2	TGCGCCAGCAGCTTAAGGACTAGCCGGCTTGAGCAGTTCTTC	CASSLRTSRLEQFF
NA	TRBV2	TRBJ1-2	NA	TGTGCCAGCACGATTTGGCCGAATGGCTACACCTTC	CASTIWPNGYTF
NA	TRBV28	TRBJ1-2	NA	TGTGCCAGCAGAGGGGACACTAACTATGGCTACACCTTC	CASRGDTNYGYTF
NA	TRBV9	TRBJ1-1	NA	TGTGCCAGCAGCTCCGGACAGATGAACACTGAAGCTTTCTTT	CASSSGQMNTEAFF
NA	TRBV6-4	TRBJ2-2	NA	TGTGCCAGCAGTGACTCGTCAAGCGGGTCCAACACCGGGGAGCTGTTTTTT	CASSDSSSGSNTGELFF
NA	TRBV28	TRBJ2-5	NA	TGTGCCAGCAGCCTTGGGGGGGCAGGGGTGAACCAAGAGACCCAGTACTTC	CASSLGGAGVNQETQYF
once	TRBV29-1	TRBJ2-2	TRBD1	TGCAGCGCTGTTGGACAGGAGGCGGCCGGGGAGCTGTTTTTT	CSAVGQEAAGELFF
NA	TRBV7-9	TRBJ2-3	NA	TGTGCCAGCAGCCAATGGGTTGGGGGCCGGGATACGCAGTATTTT	CASSQWVGGRDTQYF
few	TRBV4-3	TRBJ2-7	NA	TGCGCCAGCAGCCGGACAGTTCTCTCCTACGAGCAGTACTTC	CASSRTVLSYEQYF
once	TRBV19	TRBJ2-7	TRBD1	TGTGCCAGTAGTCCTATCCAGGGGGCTGGCGAGCAGTACTTC	CASSPIQGAGEQYF
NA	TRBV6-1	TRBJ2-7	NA	TGTGCCAGCAAGGGGGACGCCTACGAGCAGTACTTC	CASKGDAYEQYF
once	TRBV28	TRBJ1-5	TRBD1	TGTGCCAGCAGTTCGCGCAGGGGGCGCGGTGGTCCGATGGGCAATCAGCCCCAGCATTTT	CASSSRRGRGGPMGNQPQHF
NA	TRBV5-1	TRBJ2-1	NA	TGCGCCAGCAGCTTGGTTAGTTATCTTCAGTTCTTC	CASSLVSYLQFF
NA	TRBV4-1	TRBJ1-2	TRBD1	TGCGCCAGCAGCCCAACCCCAGGCGCAGGGGGCGCGTATGGCTACACCTTC	CASSPTPGAGGAYGYTF
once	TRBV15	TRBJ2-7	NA	TGTGCCACCAGCAGATATAGGGGCAGCTCCTACGAGCAGTACTTC	CATSRYRGSSYEQYF
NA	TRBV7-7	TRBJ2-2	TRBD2	TGTGCTAGCAGCCCTGAGCGGGGGAAGACCGGGGAGCTGTTTTTT	CASSPERGKTGELFF
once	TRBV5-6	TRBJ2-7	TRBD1	TGTGCCAGCAGCTCCTCCGGGACAGGCAAATACGAGCAGTACTTC	CASSSSGTGKYEQYF
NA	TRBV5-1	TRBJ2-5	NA	TGCGCCAGCAGCCTTTCGAGGGAAGGAGGAGAGACCCAGTACTTC	CASSLSREGGETQYF
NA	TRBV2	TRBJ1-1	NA	TGTGCCAGCAGTGGGGGAGCGTGGGCTAAGAACACTGAAGCTTTCTTT	CASSGGAWAKNTEAFF
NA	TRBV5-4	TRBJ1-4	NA	TGTGCCAGCAGCCTTCTGGAGAGGGGAGGTGAAAAACTGTTTTTT	CASSLLERGGEKLFF
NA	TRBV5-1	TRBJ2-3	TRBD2	TGCGCCAGCAGCGCGGGACTAGCTAGCACAGATACGCAGTATTTT	CASSAGLASTDTQYF
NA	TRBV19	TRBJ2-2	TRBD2	TGTGCCAGTAGTATTAGTGTCGGGGGGGCCGGCACCGGGGAGCTGTTTTTT	CASSISVGGAGTGELFF
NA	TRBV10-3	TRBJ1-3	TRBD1	TGTGCCATCAGTGAACCGGGACAGGAATTTGGAAACACCATATATTTT	CAISEPGQEFGNTIYF
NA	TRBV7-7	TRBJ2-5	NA	TGTGCTAGCAGCAGGGGAGGGTACGGGGCGCAAGAGACCCAGTACTTC	CASSRGGYGAQETQYF
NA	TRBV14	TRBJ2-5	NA	TGTGCCAGCAGCCCCCGGGGTTGGATTGAGACCCAGTACTTC	CASSPRGWIETQYF
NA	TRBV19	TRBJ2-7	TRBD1	TGTGCCAGTAGTATTTCCGGACAGGGGCAATACGAGCAGTACTTC	CASSISGQGQYEQYF
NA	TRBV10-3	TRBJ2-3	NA	TGTGCCGTAGGGAGCCTTTCTGTTTCTAGCACAGATACGCAGTATTTT	CAVGSLSVSSTDTQYF
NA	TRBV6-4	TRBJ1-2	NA	TGTGCCAGCAGTGACTCATCGTCCGGGGGCTACACCTTC	CASSDSSSGGYTF
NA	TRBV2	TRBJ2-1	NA	TGTGCCAGCAATATTTACCAGGGTGTTGAGCAGTTCTTC	CASNIYQGVEQFF
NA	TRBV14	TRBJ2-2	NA	TGTGCCAGCAGCCAAGTTTCCAGGGGGGTCGGGGAGCTGTTTTTT	CASSQVSRGVGELFF
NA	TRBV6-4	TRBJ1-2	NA	TGTGCCAGCAGTGACGTCGGGGGGCCCTATGGCTACACCTTC	CASSDVGGPYGYTF
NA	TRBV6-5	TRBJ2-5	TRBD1	TGTGCCAGCAGTTCTAACAGGGGTCGGGGTGAGCAGTACTTC	CASSSNRGRGEQYF
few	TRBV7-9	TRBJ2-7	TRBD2	TGTGCCAGCAGCCTCGGACTAGCGGAGTACGAGCAGTACTTC	CASSLGLAEYEQYF
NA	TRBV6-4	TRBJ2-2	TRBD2	TGTGCCAGCTCACCAGTCGGGGGGACGTACACCGGGGAGCTGTTTTTT	CASSPVGGTYTGELFF
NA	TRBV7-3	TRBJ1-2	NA	TGTGCCAGCAGCTTTAATGAGGGCTATGGCTACACCTTC	CASSFNEGYGYTF
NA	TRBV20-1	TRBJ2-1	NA	TGCAGTCTGACTCGTTACAATGAGCAGTTCTTC	CSLTRYNEQFF
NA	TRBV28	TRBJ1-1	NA	TGTGCCAGCAGTTTCTTGGACAGGAACACTGAAGCTTTCTTT	CASSFLDRNTEAFF
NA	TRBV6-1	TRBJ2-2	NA	TGTGCCAGCAAAACCGGGAGAACGAACACCGGGGAGCTGTTTTTT	CASKTGRTNTGELFF
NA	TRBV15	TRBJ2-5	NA	TGTGCCACCAGCAGGCCCGGCGTAGGGGATCAGTACTTC	CATSRPGVGDQYF
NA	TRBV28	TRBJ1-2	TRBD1	TGTGCCAGCAGTTTTCTCAGCGGGACAGGGCTCTATGGCTACACCTTC	CASSFLSGTGLYGYTF
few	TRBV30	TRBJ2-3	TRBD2	TGTGCCTGGAGTATCCTAGCGGGGGGGAGGGATACGCAGTATTTT	CAWSILAGGRDTQYF
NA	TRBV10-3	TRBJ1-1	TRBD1	TGTGCCATCAGTGAGGGACAGGGGGCAGTCTATGAAGCTTTCTTT	CAISEGQGAVYEAFF
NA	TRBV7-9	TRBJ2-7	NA	TGTGCCAGCAGCTTCTCTAGGACGGCGGGGGAGCAGTACTTC	CASSFSRTAGEQYF
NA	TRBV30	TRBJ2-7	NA	TGTGCCTGGAGCCCGGACTGGGGGCTCTACGAGCAGTACTTC	CAWSPDWGLYEQYF
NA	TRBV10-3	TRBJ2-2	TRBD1	TGTGCCACATACGAAGGGACAGCGAACACCGGGGAGCTGTTTTTT	CATYEGTANTGELFF
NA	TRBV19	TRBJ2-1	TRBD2	TGTGCCACCACGGGGGGCTCCTACAATGAGCAGTTCTTC	CATTGGSYNEQFF
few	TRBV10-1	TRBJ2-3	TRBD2	TGCGCCAGCAGCGGCGGGACTAGCGGATTCACAGATACGCAGTATTTT	CASSGGTSGFTDTQYF
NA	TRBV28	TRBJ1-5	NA	TGTGCCAGCAGTACCGGGGGGGGCGGTAATCAGCCCCAGCATTTT	CASSTGGGGNQPQHF
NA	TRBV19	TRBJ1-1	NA	TGTGCCAGTAGTAGGAGCAGGGGCGGGCTGAACACTGAAGCTTTCTTT	CASSRSRGGLNTEAFF
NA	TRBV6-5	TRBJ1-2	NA	TGTGCCTGTGGGGGGGGGACTAACTATGGCTACACCTTC	CACGGGTNYGYTF
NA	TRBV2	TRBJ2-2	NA	TGTGCCAGCAGTTCTGGAGTCGGGGGGCAAGCGAACACCGGGGAGCTGTTTTTT	CASSSGVGGQANTGELFF
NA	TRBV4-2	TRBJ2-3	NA	TGTGCCAGCAGCCAAGAGAAACCAGGCGCGGGGCCGGATACGCAGTATTTT	CASSQEKPGAGPDTQYF
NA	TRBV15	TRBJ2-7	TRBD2	TGTGCCACCAGCAGGGCAACCGGACTAGCGGGGGAAGGGCAGTACTTC	CATSRATGLAGEGQYF
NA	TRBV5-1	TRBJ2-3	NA	TGCGCCAGCAGCTTTCGACAGAGCACAGATACGCAGTATTTT	CASSFRQSTDTQYF
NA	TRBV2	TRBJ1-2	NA	TGTGCCAACTTACTCAGGGGCAATAACTATGGCTACACCTTC	CANLLRGNNYGYTF
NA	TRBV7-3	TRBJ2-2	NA	TGTGCCAGCAGAAACGGCGGCACCGGGGAGCTGTTTTTT	CASRNGGTGELFF
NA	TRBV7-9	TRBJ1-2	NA	TGTGCCAGCAGCTTGGCAGATAACTATGGCTACACCTTC	CASSLADNYGYTF